The TCR beta chain described here comes from a study of identical twins. Study-wide results and caveats: Cross-sectional statistical analysis, not tracking of the same donors, underpinned the conclusions.

TCRdb independently ran MiXCR on the 5' RACE reads; one entry per CDR3 protein. The sample yields approximately 890,000 distinct CDR3 sequences, more than 9% seen once. About this clonotype itself: Its specificity is not known.

Separately, the same data were catalogued under a study of yellow fever vaccine responses in identical twins.

The sequencing input was PBMCs. This TCR was recovered from a woman aged 18-30 years in good health.

CDR3 bases: TGTGCCACCAGTGATTTGGCCCGGGGGGAAGAGACCCAGTACTTC. It translates to CATSDLARGEETQYF. The rearrangement joins TRBV24-1 to TRBJ2-5; 7 bases match TRBD2. Germline trimming cut 0 bases from V and 3 bases from J; bases unmatched to any gene: 3. Germline V CDR1 and CDR2: KGHDR, SFDVKD. This CDR3 spans 15 amino acids.